This T cell receptor (beta chain) was documented in a study of T cells in localized non-small cell lung cancer. Deletions cut 4 bases from V and 8 bases from J, with 20 bases between. The length of the CDR3 is 16 residues. Germline lookup yields CDR1 SGHTA and CDR2 FQGTGA. Note on this clone: Its antigen is not known.

Findings and caveats of the study: Longer overall survival accompanied higher blood T cell density. The appearance of a median approximately 61 of the top 100 tumor clones was seen in adjacent lung. Without multi-region sequencing, intratumor heterogeneity could not be excluded. Maximal T cell clonality occurred in uninvolved adjacent lung, with tumor ranking below it.

Sequencing used immunoSEQ multiplex PCR; TCRdb keeps in-frame clones, though not all of them. The sample lists approximately 43,000 clones, approximately 91% seen once, with more than 2% in the top ten. V usage is TRBV7-3 and J usage is TRBJ2-2; D may be TRBD2 (5 bases). The sequences come from peripheral blood, collected before any cancer treatment. This TCR was sampled from a female donor of 60 years or more with stage I squamous cell lung carcinoma. CDR3 amino acids: CASSSQPTRNAGELFF. Here the CDR3 DNA reads TGTGCCAGCAGCTCGCAACCCACTAGAAACGCTGGGGAGCTGTTTTTT.